The entry below describes one T cell receptor beta chain. Its specificity is not known. V dropped 4 bases and J dropped 0 bases, with 13 bases sitting between them. Germline CDR1 and CDR2: MRHNA and SNTAGT. The length of the CDR3 is 16 residues. This entry belongs to a study of OX40 agonist ivuxolimab in advanced cancers. At the level of the study: Patients took ivuxolimab, an agonistic anti-OX40 (CD134) antibody.

Study-wide results and limits: At 0.1-3.0 mg/kg, partial responders had clonal expansion among the lowest observed.

At baseline, cycle 4 day 1, and cycle 7 day 1, blood was sampled. Clones were sequenced by immunoSEQ multiplex PCR, and TCRdb holds only the in-frame ones, with some missing. This sample has 87,000 or so clones, with about 87% found just once. Specimen: CD4+ or CD8+ T cells sorted from blood, collected in a trial of the OX40 agonist ivuxolimab. The V and J genes are TRBV6-4 and TRBJ1-5, with D unresolved. The TCR comes from an adult with an advanced solid tumor such as melanoma, head and neck, liver or kidney cancer. The CDR3 DNA reads as TGTGCCAGCAGTGCGGTCACCCGCCCTAGCAATCAGCCCCAGCATTTT. Protein: CASSAVTRPSNQPQHF.